This T cell receptor beta chain was profiled in a study of glioma-infiltrating T cells. The iRepertoire nested amplicon-rescue multiplex PCR amplified TCR alpha and beta CDR3s from RNA. MiXCR, run by TCRdb on the multiplex PCR reads, gives a single entry per CDR3 protein. Here the sample spans around 44,000 distinct CDR3 sequences, approximately 20% being singletons. General observations from the study: Gliomas, especially low-grade, showed above-expected tissue-blood divergence; non-neoplastic patients showed below.

With V trimmed by 6 bases and J by 1 base, 8 bases remained unmatched. CDR3 length: 15 residues. Per germline, CDR1 SNHLY and CDR2 FYNNEI. This clonotype was observed at least ten times. The antigen remains undetermined. This chain uses TRBV2 with TRBJ1-1; 7 positions match TRBD1. The specimen sequenced was glioma tissue, nonneoplastic brain tissue, or PBMCs (not recorded which). The source is a human donor with low-grade glioma or glioblastoma, undergoing nonglioma brain surgery, or in good health (not recorded which). CDR3 sequence (DNA): TGTGCCAGCAGGCCCACGGGACAGACGAACACTGAAGCTTTCTTT. Translating it yields CASRPTGQTNTEAFF.